This entry is about one TCR beta chain. Which antigen it targets is not known. No clone much larger than this one lies a single base away; base qualities are absent. The sample belongs to a study of shared clonotypes between healthy human individuals (dated by TCRdb to about 2020). For the study in its entirety: A few men and a couple of women, aged 18 to 49 years, made up the cohort. For each donor, three plates each were used for CD4 naive and CD4 memory, two plates were used for CD8 naive, and one plate was used for CD8 memory. To estimate repertoire size and how much clonotype sharing occurs between individuals, the study deeply sequenced the blood TCR repertoires of several healthy adults. To increase sequencing depth and limit assay-specific biases, different laboratories used diverse techniques to prepare libraries and sequence TCR repertoires. Per donor, leukapheresis produced somewhere between about 0.85 and 10 billion PBMCs.

What the research found in general, with its limitations: Compared with non-shared clonotypes, clonotypes shared by all four sorted-subset donors had higher generation probabilities. Only blood was sampled, and tissue TCR repertoires likely differ from those in blood. The genetic and exposure-history diversity represented was limited by the small number of donors. Naive subsets generally had larger estimated clonotype richness than memory subsets. When a handful of donors were compared, the shared fraction of clonotypes was roughly 5% for naive CD4, around 3.5% for naive CD8, 2.3% for memory CD4, and under 0.5% for memory CD8. Even with the large sequencing depth, rarefaction of the sorted-subset datasets indicated that sequencing was incomplete. Pairwise subsampling led to the expectation that sequencing depth would affect the degree of clonotype sharing among donors.

TCR CDR3 regions were amplified from genomic DNA by multiplex PCR using the deep immunoSEQ assay. Extracted genomic DNA from each cell subset was distributed evenly across all wells of several immunoSEQ 96-well plates, and each plate was treated as a replicate. Each replicate PCR for sorted subsets received around 200 ng genomic DNA, equal to about 30,000 T cell genomes. The purified libraries were quantified using a Qubit 3.0 fluorometer, sized with a Bioanalyzer 2100, and then quantified again using the KAPA Library Quantification kit. Each immunoSEQ 96-well plate was sequenced on its own single-read 150-cycle Illumina NextSeq 550 flow cell. Processing in the source paper ran as follows. The immunoSEQ output contained only junctional sequences without quality scores, so filtering could not match that applied to full-length reads. Sequences were annotated with PyIR, a Python wrapper for IgBLAST v1.9, and V/J genes and CDR3 were assigned using IMGT germline references. Reads were removed for weak V/J assignments (E-value above 1e-6), missing CDR3, stop codons, out-of-frame junctions, or ambiguous translated residues. V3J clonotypes were defined as sequences sharing an identical inferred V gene, J gene, and CDR3 amino acid sequence. Percentage overlap between repertoires was computed as shared unique clonotypes divided by the size of the smaller repertoire. RTK rarefaction, the Chao1 estimator, and Recon v2.1 estimates of unobserved clonotypes were used to assess repertoire richness. Generation probabilities for all TCRbeta clonotypes obtained by the gDNA method from several donors were computed using OLGA. TCRdb obtained this table from immuneACCESS and retained in-frame rearrangements with V and J assigned. These tables miss some clones; where compared with another copy, unresolved V genes account for less than half of the shortfall, and the remainder is unexplained. The DNA gave D and trimming, while V, J and clone size come from that table. The sample table lists approximately 2.4 million clones, around 95% of them with a count of one. About 0.13% of the sample is held by the ten biggest clonotypes.

Taken from the germline V gene, the CDR1 and CDR2 loops are SNHLY and FYNNEI. The CDR3 spans 12 residues, from the cysteine through the phenylalanine. Only the CDR3 portion is preserved as DNA: 36 bases, with reading frame beginning at the first base. The germline ends are 7 bases apart after V is trimmed by 6 bases and J by 4 bases. Healthy HIV-negative adults with no recently reported acute infections or vaccinations were included as donors. Every donor was a Caucasian adult living in Nashville, Tennessee, USA. Magnetic negative selection was used to enrich CD4+ T cells, after which naive cells were positively selected on CD45RA and the negative fraction became the memory subset. Blood was collected by leukapheresis, and PBMCs were isolated by Ficoll-Histopaque density gradient centrifugation and then cryopreserved in liquid nitrogen vapor phase. Analytical flow cytometry was used to check the purity and quantity of every magnetically sorted T cell population. Genomic DNA was isolated from each sorted fraction and quantified by UV absorbance on a Nanodrop 2000c.

Sequencing was performed on naive CD4+ T cells sorted from blood. The sample's cell subset or site label, decoded: CD45RA+ positively selected. This clonotype was obtained from a man aged 18 to 30 in good health. This chain is built from TRBV2 and TRBJ2-1, with the D gene call left open. In nucleotides, the sequence is TGTGCCAGCAGGCCTGTATACAATGAGCAGTTCTTC. The translation is CASRPVYNEQFF.